This TCR beta chain is drawn from a study of shared clonotypes between healthy human individuals. Study conclusions and caveats: Collection of samples was limited to blood; tissue repertoires likely differ. Non-shared clonotypes displayed generation probabilities falling below those of clonotypes present in all four donors.

Some clones are missing from TCRdb's copy, which holds only in-frame ones; the method was immunoSEQ multiplex PCR. Of 550,000 to 750,000 clones listed, 95% to 96% were seen once; the top ten hold 0.11%. The naive CD8 population came from CD45RO-negative cells selected for CCR7, without terminally differentiated effector memory CD45RA+ cells. On this clone itself: Its antigen is undetermined.

The CDR3 loop spans 15 amino acids. The V gene's germline CDR1 is SGHTA and CDR2 FQGNSA. With 5 bases removed from V and 1 base from J, the gap between germline ends came to 14 bases. The chain couples TRBV7-2 to TRBJ1-1; a weak D match, TRBD1 (5 bases). The sequencing input was naive CD8+ T cells sorted from blood. The receptor comes from a woman in her twenties or thirties in good health. In DNA, the CDR3 is TGTGCCAGCAGCCCCCTCGGGGGTTGGAACACTGAAGCTTTCTTT. This encodes CASSPLGGWNTEAFF.